This T cell receptor (beta chain) emerged from a study of shared clonotypes between healthy human individuals. About the study: With ages of 18 to 49, the donors were a couple of women and a few men. Study-wide points: For naive CD4 cells, approximately 5% of clonotypes were shared across a few donors. Relative to memory subsets, naive subsets generally showed larger estimated richness.

The CDR3 is made up of 17 amino acids. Deletions cut 0 bases from V and 8 bases from J, with 23 bases between. CDR1 is SGHRS and CDR2 is YFSETQ in the germline V gene. In regard to this clone: Its antigen is currently unknown.

Sorted-subset replicate PCRs used approximately 200 ng of genomic DNA. This amount corresponded to approximately 30,000 T cell genomes. Libraries were prepared by immunoSEQ multiplex PCR; TCRdb keeps only in-frame clonotypes and omits some of them. The table has roughly 2.6 million clones, 85% to 95% seen once. The clonotype originates from a man between 18 and 35 years old in good health. Source material: naive CD4+ T cells sorted from blood. The subset: CD45RA+ positively selected. The rearrangement uses TRBV5-1 and TRBJ1-1; D is perhaps TRBD1 (6 bases). In DNA form, the CDR3 reads TGCGCCAGCAGCTTGGTTTCCGGGGGCCCTCGTATCCTAGAAGCTTTCTTT. Translated, it gives CASSLVSGGPRILEAFF.